The clone carrying this T cell receptor beta chain was seen a few times. The sample is drawn from a study of blood T cell repertoires in COVID-19. The overall study: Donors in the United States, Italy and Spain gave samples during acute or convalescent COVID-19. T cells, B-cell-depleted T cells, or PBMCs provided the cDNA or gDNA that served as material.

Methods used by the authors: From reference gene primer amplification, estimates of nucleated cell counts were derived. TCRdb's table, derived via immunoSEQ multiplex PCR, lists solely in-frame clones and lacks some. The V and J calls and clone size are taken from that table; D and trimming were inferred from the DNA. Here the sample spans about 210,000 clones, 80% to 85% being singletons. Grouping used clinical history reported by participants in a survey and questionnaire. Trimming removed 4 bases from V and 8 bases from J; junction bases left unmatched: 11. CDR1 is MGHRA and CDR2 is YSYEKL in the germline V gene. The CDR3 consists of 15 residues.

The source material was PBMCs or T cells enriched from blood (not recorded which). This sequence originates from a woman between 50 and 59 years old with acute COVID-19. The chain couples TRBV4-1 to TRBJ2-1, with TRBD2 matching 7 bases. The DNA of the CDR3 is TGCGCCAGCAGCCCCGTCGGGAGGCGGGGTGATGAGCAGTTCTTC. This gives the protein CASSPVGRRGDEQFF.